This T cell receptor beta chain appears in the sequencing data of a study of blood T cell repertoires in COVID-19. Sequencing was performed with immunoSEQ multiplex PCR; in TCRdb, only in-frame clones are kept and a portion is missing. The sample lists under 45,000 clones; approximately 89% were seen once. The CDR3 has 17 residues. Germline V lookup: CDR1 MNHEY, CDR2 SMNVEV (reference sequence). V lost 6 bases and J lost 3; bases outside the gene matches: 9. This TCR came from a human donor in a cohort sampled during active COVID-19. This chain uses TRBV27 with TRBJ2-6; 9 bases line up with TRBD1. Sequencing input: peripheral blood. This CDR3 is CASSSGTGLFGANVLTF. DNA of the CDR3: TGTGCCAGCAGCTCCGGGACAGGGTTATTTGGGGCCAACGTCCTGACTTTC.